This T cell receptor beta chain was identified in a study of OX40 agonist ivuxolimab in advanced cancers. Looking at the study overall: The patients got ivuxolimab, which is an agonistic anti-OX40 (CD134) antibody.

Sequencing was performed with immunoSEQ multiplex PCR; in TCRdb, only in-frame clones are kept and a portion is missing. The table has more than 65,000 clones, 84% seen once. Overall study results and limits: Researchers report that CD8+ T cells had, on average, more expanded clones than CD4+.

Regarding this clone: Its antigen is unknown.

With 4 bases clipped from V and 4 bases from J, the junction kept 0 bases outside the gene matches. CDR1 SGHRS and CDR2 YFSETQ come from the germline V gene. The CDR3 covers 13 residues. The clonotype originates from an adult with an advanced solid tumor such as melanoma, head and neck, liver or kidney cancer. Specimen: CD4+ or CD8+ T cells sorted from blood, collected in a trial of the OX40 agonist ivuxolimab. The chain is built from TRBV5-1 and TRBJ2-1; 9 bases align to TRBD2. In DNA, the CDR3 is TGCGCCAGCAGCACTAGCGGGTACAATGAGCAGTTCTTC. Its protein product is CASSTSGYNEQFF.